The clone carrying this TCR beta chain has a count of ten or more. What it binds is not known. The sample comes from a study of T cell responses to AZD1222 COVID-19 vaccine. Overall study results and limits: With two AZD1222 doses given, Spike-specific TCR breadth and depth both rose. Females made up more of the donors, who were largely white British, and clonal diversity may have come out too low. Spike was spanned by vaccine-associated CD4 TCRs, which were dominant at 160-218 and 743-854. Close to half of spike-specific TCRs reportedly recognize unmutated variant regions.

The CDR3 loop spans 13 amino acids. The V gene's germline CDR1 is SGHTA and CDR2 FQGNSA. V shed 7 bases, J shed 4 bases, and the junction held 6 bases outside the gene matches. Assay used: immunoSEQ multiplex PCR; TCRdb lists only in-frame clones, some missing. The table includes roughly 78,000 clones, about 82% detected once. The TCR was taken from an adult in good health. The material was peripheral blood, obtained on day 0 of AZD1222 vaccination. The chain uses TRBV7-2 and TRBJ2-5; 7 bases are a match to TRBD1. The CDR3 reads CASNPTGAETQYF. In DNA form, the CDR3 reads TGTGCCAGCAACCCTACAGGGGCAGAGACCCAGTACTTC.